This TCR beta chain emerged from a study of T cells in Graves' hyperthyroidism and ophthalmopathy. It was RNA transcripts that yielded the amplified TCR beta CDR3 regions. A set of HTBI primers served as the primers for a first-round RT-PCR of the TCR CDR3. In TCRdb, the multiplex PCR reads were re-called with MiXCR into one record per CDR3 protein. The data show about 840,000 distinct CDR3 sequences, 35% to 45% seen once. The CDR3 spans 15 residues. Per germline, CDR1 SGHNT and CDR2 YYREEE (reference sequence). The ends lost 4 bases at V and 6 bases at J; junction bases unmatched: 8. This chain links TRBV5-4 with TRBJ2-2; 8 bases align to TRBD1. This TCR was recovered from a man aged 18 to 30 with Graves' hyperthyroidism. Sequencing was done on a sample of blood. In nucleotides, the CDR3 is TGTGCCAGCAGCAGTAAGGACAGGGATGCCGGGGAGCTGTTTTTT. Translated, it gives CASSSKDRDAGELFF.